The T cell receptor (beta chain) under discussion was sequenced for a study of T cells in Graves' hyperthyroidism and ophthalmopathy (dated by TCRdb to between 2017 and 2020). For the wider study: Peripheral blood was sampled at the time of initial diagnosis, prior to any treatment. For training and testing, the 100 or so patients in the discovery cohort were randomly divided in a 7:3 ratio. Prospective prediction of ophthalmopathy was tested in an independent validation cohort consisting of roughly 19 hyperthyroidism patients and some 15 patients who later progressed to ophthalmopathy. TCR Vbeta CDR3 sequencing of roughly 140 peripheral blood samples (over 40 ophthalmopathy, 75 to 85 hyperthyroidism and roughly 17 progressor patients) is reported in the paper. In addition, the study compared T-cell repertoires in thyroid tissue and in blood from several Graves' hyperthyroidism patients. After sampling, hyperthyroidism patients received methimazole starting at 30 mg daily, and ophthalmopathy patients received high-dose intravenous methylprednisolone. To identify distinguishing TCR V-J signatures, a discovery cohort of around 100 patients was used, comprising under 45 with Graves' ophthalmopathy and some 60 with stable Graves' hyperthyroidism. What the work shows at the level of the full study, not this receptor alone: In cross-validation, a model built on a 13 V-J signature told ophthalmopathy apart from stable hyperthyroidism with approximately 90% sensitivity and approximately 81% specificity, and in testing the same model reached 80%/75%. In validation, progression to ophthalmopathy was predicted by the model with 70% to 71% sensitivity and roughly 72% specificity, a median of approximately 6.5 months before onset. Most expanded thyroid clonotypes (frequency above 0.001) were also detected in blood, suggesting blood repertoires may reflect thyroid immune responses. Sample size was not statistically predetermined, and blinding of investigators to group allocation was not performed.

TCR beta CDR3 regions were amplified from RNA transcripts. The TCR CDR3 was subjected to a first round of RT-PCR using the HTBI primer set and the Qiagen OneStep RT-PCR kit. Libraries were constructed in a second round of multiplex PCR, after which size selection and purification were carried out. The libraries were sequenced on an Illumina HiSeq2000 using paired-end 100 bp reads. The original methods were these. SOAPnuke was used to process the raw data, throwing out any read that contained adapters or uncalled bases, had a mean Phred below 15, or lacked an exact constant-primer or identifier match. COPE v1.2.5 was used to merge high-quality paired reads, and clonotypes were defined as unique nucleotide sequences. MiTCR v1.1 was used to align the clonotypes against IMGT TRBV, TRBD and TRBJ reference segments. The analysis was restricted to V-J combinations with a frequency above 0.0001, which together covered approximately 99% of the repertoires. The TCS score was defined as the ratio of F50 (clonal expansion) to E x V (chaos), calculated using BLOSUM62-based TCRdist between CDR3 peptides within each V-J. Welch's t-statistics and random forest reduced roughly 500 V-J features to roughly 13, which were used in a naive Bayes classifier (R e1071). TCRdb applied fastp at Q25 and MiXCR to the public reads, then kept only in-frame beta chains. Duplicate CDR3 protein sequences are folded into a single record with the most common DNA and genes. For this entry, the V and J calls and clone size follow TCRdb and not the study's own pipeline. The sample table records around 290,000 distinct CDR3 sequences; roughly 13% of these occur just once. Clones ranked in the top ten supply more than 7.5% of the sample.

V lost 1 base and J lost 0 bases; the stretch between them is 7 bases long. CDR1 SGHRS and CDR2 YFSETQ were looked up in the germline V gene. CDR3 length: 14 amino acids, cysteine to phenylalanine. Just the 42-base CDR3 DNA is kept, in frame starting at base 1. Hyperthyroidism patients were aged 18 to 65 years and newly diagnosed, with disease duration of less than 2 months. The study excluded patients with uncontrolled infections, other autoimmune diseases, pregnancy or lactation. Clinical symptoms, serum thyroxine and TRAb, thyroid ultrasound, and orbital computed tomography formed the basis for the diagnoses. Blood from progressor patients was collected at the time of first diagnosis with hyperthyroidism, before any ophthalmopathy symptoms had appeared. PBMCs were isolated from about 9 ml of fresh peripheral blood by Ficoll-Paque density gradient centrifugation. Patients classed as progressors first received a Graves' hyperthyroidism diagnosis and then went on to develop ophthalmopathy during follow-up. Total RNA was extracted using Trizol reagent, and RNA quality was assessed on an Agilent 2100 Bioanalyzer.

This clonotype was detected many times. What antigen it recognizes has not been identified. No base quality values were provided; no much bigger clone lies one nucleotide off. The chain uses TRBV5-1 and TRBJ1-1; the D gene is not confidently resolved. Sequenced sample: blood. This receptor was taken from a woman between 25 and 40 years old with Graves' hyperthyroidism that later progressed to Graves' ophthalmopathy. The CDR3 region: CASSLLGLNTEAFF. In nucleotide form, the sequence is TGCGCCAGCAGCTTGTTGGGCCTGAACACTGAAGCTTTCTTT.